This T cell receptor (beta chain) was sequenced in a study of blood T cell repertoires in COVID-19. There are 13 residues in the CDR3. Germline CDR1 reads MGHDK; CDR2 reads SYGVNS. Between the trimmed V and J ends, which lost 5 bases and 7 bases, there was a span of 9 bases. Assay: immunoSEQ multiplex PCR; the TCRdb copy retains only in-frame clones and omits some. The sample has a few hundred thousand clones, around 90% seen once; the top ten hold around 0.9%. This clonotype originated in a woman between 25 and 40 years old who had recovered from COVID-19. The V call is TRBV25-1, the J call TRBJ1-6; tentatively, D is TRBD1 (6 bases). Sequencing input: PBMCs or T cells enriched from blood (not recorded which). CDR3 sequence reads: CASSLTGNSPLHF. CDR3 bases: TGTGCCAGCAGTCTTACAGGGAATTCACCCCTCCACTTT.